This T cell receptor (beta chain) came from a study of spatial heterogeneity in lung cancer. Findings and limits, study-wide: Tumoral mutation counts were tracked by counts of expanded intratumoral alpha and beta TCRs.

Carried by each TCR cDNA molecule was a unique molecular identifier. TCRdb recomputed calls from the 5' RACE reads with MiXCR, one row per CDR3 protein. The data show roughly 4,100 distinct CDR3 sequences, with under 8% seen just once and 19% held by the top ten. The CDR3 runs 14 residues. Germline CDR1 is SGDLS and CDR2 is YYNGEE. V was trimmed by 0 bases and J by 1 base, leaving 7 bases between them. Time point in this sample: sample taken at primary tumor resection. Unsorted whole RNA of tumor, nontumor lung or frozen PBMC was sequenced. By its share, this clonotype is medium-sized (0.01 to 0.1%). The antigen is undetermined.

The rearrangement uses TRBV9 and TRBJ1-1; D uncertain. The material sequenced was lung tumor tissue, taken at surgery. The sequence was obtained from a male donor with early-stage non-small cell lung cancer. CDR3 protein: CASSVAEQNTEAFF. The CDR3 nucleotides read TGTGCCAGCAGCGTAGCTGAGCAGAACACTGAAGCTTTCTTT.